This T cell receptor beta chain was documented in a study of blood T cell repertoires in COVID-19. Across the study: Researchers got acute and convalescent COVID-19 samples from the United States, Italy and Spain.

V was clipped by 5 bases and J by 8 bases, with 12 bases between them. The CDR3 consists of 13 residues. Repertoires were generated with immunoSEQ multiplex PCR, while TCRdb's copy carries only in-frame clones and drops some. The sample lists fewer than 200,000 clones; approximately 90% were seen once. The gene calls are TRBV12-3 or TRBV12-4 and TRBJ1-4; tentatively, D is TRBD1 (6 bases). The receptor's source is a man in his forties with active or convalescent COVID-19. The specimen was peripheral blood. In DNA, the CDR3 is TGTGCCAGCAGTAGCGGGGGGCTGGAAAAACTGTTTTTT. This encodes CASSSGGLEKLFF.